The source of this TCR beta chain is a study of high-grade serous ovarian cancer treatment subgroups. Study as a whole: Samples averaged roughly 14,000 reads and about 7,100 unique TCR beta rearrangements.

On this clone: Its cognate antigen is unknown.

Study-wide findings and caveats: Repertoire similarity ranged roughly 0.11 to 0.8 between tumors of one patient.

The germline V and J ends were trimmed by 2 bases and 0 bases, with 5 bases remaining between them. CDR1 is SEHNR and CDR2 is FQNEAQ in the germline V gene (reference sequence). CDR3 length: 14 amino acids. Data came from immunoSEQ multiplex PCR; TCRdb stores just in-frame clones and leaves some out. Among 900 or so clones listed, approximately 62% were seen once. Tumor tissue was taken before any definitive surgery or chemotherapy was given. The source of this sequence is a human donor with high-grade serous ovarian cancer. The sample was tumor tissue. This chain joins TRBV7-9 and TRBJ1-5; D gene unclear. Here the CDR3 reads CASSLLGSNQPQHF. In nucleotides, the CDR3 is TGTGCCAGCAGCTTATTGGGTAGCAATCAGCCCCAGCATTTT.